One and the same sample provided the 7 T cell receptor beta chains below, sequenced in a study of blood T cell repertoires in COVID-19. Libraries were prepared by immunoSEQ multiplex PCR; TCRdb keeps only in-frame clonotypes and omits some of them. Of some 320,000 clones listed, over 85% were seen once; the top ten hold around 2.6%. Sequencing input: PBMCs or T cells enriched from blood (not recorded which). These receptors were obtained from a man between 60 and 75 years old who had recovered from COVID-19.

The rearrangement uses TRBV10-2 and TRBJ2-3; 10 nucleotides match TRBD2. The CDR3 runs 15 residues. The germline V gene encodes CDR1 WSHSY and CDR2 SAAADI. Germline trimming cut 7 bases from V and 6 bases from J; bases unmatched to any gene: 10. The CDR3 is CASKAGGGVRDTQYF. In DNA form, the CDR3 reads TGCGCCAGCAAAGCGGGAGGGGGCGTGAGGGATACGCAGTATTTT.

The chain recombines TRBV11-3 with TRBJ2-7; 7 bases map to TRBD1. The CDR3 is 15 amino acids. V shed 2 bases, J shed 3 bases, and the junction held 7 bases outside the gene matches. The germline CDR1 and CDR2 sequences are SGHNT and YENEEA. The CDR3 region is CASSLSGTAYYEQYF. The CDR3, as DNA: TGTGCCAGCAGCTTATCCGGGACAGCGTACTACGAGCAGTACTTC.

The chain carries TRBV7-3 and TRBJ2-1; TRBD2 matches at 10 bases. Germline V gene sequence: CDR1 SGHTA, CDR2 FQGTGA. The length of the CDR3 is 16 residues. V lost 0 bases, J lost 5 bases, and 4 bases stayed unmatched. The chain's CDR3 is CASSLTLAGANNEQFF. In nucleotides, the CDR3 is TGTGCCAGCAGCTTAACCCTAGCGGGGGCAAACAATGAGCAGTTCTTC.

The rearrangement links TRBV3-1 (or the pseudogene TRBV3-2) to TRBJ2-1, with 9 bases identical to TRBD1. The J segment lost 6 bases and the V segment lost 1 base, leaving 10 bases of the junction unmatched. The CDR3 extends over 17 amino acids. CDR1 and CDR2 (germline): LGHDT, YNNKEL (reference sequence). CDR3 loop: CASSQGLPGQGVNEQFF. The DNA for the CDR3 is TGTGCCAGCAGCCAAGGACTTCCGGGACAGGGCGTCAATGAGCAGTTCTTC.

This clone appeared a few times. The chain has TRBV10-3 and TRBJ2-2; tentative D call: TRBD2 (5 bases). The V gene lost 2 bases and the J gene lost 0 bases, with 10 bases spanning the gap. The CDR3 has 16 residues. Germline assignment: CDR1 ENHRY and CDR2 SYGVKD. The CDR3 DNA is TGTGCCATCAGTGAGGACGGACTCACGAACACCGGGGAGCTGTTTTTT. The encoded protein is CAISEDGLTNTGELFF.

The rearrangement uses TRBV4-1 and TRBJ1-5; 8 nucleotides match TRBD1. With V trimmed by 0 bases and J by 4 bases, 2 bases remained unmatched. CDR3 length: 15 residues. Germline CDR1 reads MGHRA; CDR2 reads YSYEKL. CDR3 nucleotide sequence: TGCGCCAGCAGCCAAGATGGACAGGGAAATCAGCCCCAGCATTTT. Translated: CASSQDGQGNQPQHF.

As regards this clone: At one of its ends the junction is not consistent with the germline gene, which may arise from a read error. The chain has TRBV6-1 and TRBJ1-2, with unresolved D. Germline CDR1 and CDR2: MNHNS and SASEGT. CDR3 length equals 14 residues. CDR3 region: CASSEAGGWYGYTF. In nucleotides, the CDR3 is TGTGCCAGCAGCGAAGCGGGAGGGTGGTATGGCTACACCTTC.